The 9 T cell receptor beta chains below were found in one sample sequenced in a study of shared T cell receptors in the human thymus. The table came from immunoSEQ multiplex PCR; TCRdb's copy has only in-frame clones and leaves some out. The repertoire holds hundreds of thousands of clones, with around nine tenths as singletons. Separately, the same data were catalogued under a study of human thymus T cells.

Source material: thymocytes. The source of these receptors is a boy under two years old with a congenital heart defect.

This clone showed up just once. V gene TRBV7-9 combines with J gene TRBJ1-5; D not certain. The V end was cut by 1 base, the J end by 5 bases, with 12 bases between. The CDR3 has 15 residues. Germline values: CDR1 SEHNR, CDR2 FQNEAQ (reference sequence). This CDR3 is CASSLDRGTHQPQHF. DNA for the CDR3: TGTGCCAGCAGCTTAGACCGGGGAACACATCAGCCCCAGCATTTT.

The chain is built from TRBV27 and TRBJ2-7; 11 bases are a match to TRBD2. Germline V gene sequence: CDR1 MNHEY, CDR2 SMNVEV (reference sequence). The V gene end was trimmed by 4 bases and the J gene end by 5 bases; junction bases not matched to a gene: 13. The CDR3 length is 17 residues. CDR3 region: CASSWSRVAGGPHEQYF. The CDR3, as DNA: TGTGCCAGCAGTTGGAGTCGAGTAGCGGGAGGGCCCCACGAGCAGTACTTC.

V usage is TRBV6-1 and J usage is TRBJ2-5; TRBD1 might be the D (6 bases). Germline loops: CDR1 MNHNS, CDR2 SASEGT. This CDR3 has 14 amino acids. V gave up 8 bases and J gave up 1 base, with 14 bases separating them. The CDR3 sequence: CASALRQAQETQYF. CDR3 DNA: TGTGCCAGCGCTCTACGACAGGCCCAAGAGACCCAGTACTTC.

V and J are TRBV5-6 and TRBJ2-7; 7 nucleotides agree with TRBD2. The junction had 5 bases not matched to a gene; V was cut back by 0 bases and J by 2 bases. The CDR3 extends over 15 amino acids. Germline V gene data show CDR1 as SGHDT and CDR2 as YYEEEE. The CDR3, as DNA: TGTGCCAGCAGCTTGGAAGCTAGCGGCGCCTACGAGCAGTACTTC. Encoded protein: CASSLEASGAYEQYF. The full variable domain, in which reference TRBV5-6 and TRBJ2-7 provide the parts outside the CDR3, is DAGVTQSPTHLIKTRGQQVTLRCSPKSGHDTVSWYQQALGQGPQFIFQYYEEEERQRGNFPDRFSGHQFPNYSSELNVNALLLGDSALYLCASSLEASGAYEQYFGPGTRLTVT.

The gene calls are TRBV9 and TRBJ2-5; D perhaps matches TRBD1 (5 bases). Trimming stripped 2 bases from V and 1 base from J, with 6 bases between. CDR3 length: 13 amino acids. In germline, CDR1 is SGDLS, CDR2 YYNGEE. The CDR3 nucleotides read TGTGCCAGCAGCGTGGACATCCAAGAGACCCAGTACTTC. Translation gives CASSVDIQETQYF.

The gene calls are TRBV5-4 and TRBJ2-3; TRBD2 might be the D (6 bases). CDR1 is SGHNT, CDR2 YYREEE, per germline (reference sequence). V gave up 4 bases and J gave up 8 bases, with 8 bases separating them. The CDR3 totals 11 residues. CDR3 coding DNA: TGTGCCAGCAGCCGGGACTTTACGCAGTATTTT. This gives the protein CASSRDFTQYF.

The V and J genes are TRBV5-1 and TRBJ1-4, with TRBD1 matching over 8 bases. The CDR3 has 17 amino acids. The junction had 5 bases not matched to a gene; V was cut back by 0 bases and J by 1 base. Germline assignment: CDR1 SGHRS and CDR2 YFSETQ. Here the CDR3 reads CASSLAGQALTNEKLFF. Here the CDR3 DNA reads TGCGCCAGCAGCTTGGCGGGACAGGCCCTAACTAATGAAAAACTGTTTTTT.

The chain links TRBV27 to TRBJ1-1; 9 positions match TRBD1. The CDR3 loop spans 18 amino acids. In germline, CDR1 is MNHEY, CDR2 SMNVEV (reference sequence). The ends lost 3 bases at V and 7 bases at J; junction bases unmatched: 18. Written as DNA, the CDR3 is TGTGCCAGCAGTTTGGGCCCCGGGACAGGGCTGAGAGGGCTTGAAGCTTTCTTT. Protein product: CASSLGPGTGLRGLEAFF.

The chain couples TRBV13 to TRBJ2-7, with D maybe TRBD2 (5 bases). This CDR3 is built from 12 residues. Trimming took 4 bases from V and 9 from J, leaving 13 bases between them. In germline, CDR1 is PRHDT, CDR2 FYEKMQ (reference sequence). For the CDR3, the DNA is TGTGCCAGCAGCTCCGGACCCCGGGGGCAGTACTTC. It yields the protein CASSSGPRGQYF.